This T cell receptor beta chain is from a study of CD8+ T cells in alopecia areata. Whole-study findings and limits: TCR sharing across patients was less clear than in mice, possibly HLA-related. Scalp clonality and expanded CD8+ clones among the top 100 showed significant decreases with tofacitinib.

This CDR3 is built from 15 residues. The germline V and J ends were trimmed by 7 bases and 2 bases, with 17 bases remaining between them. Germline V gene sequence: CDR1 GTSNPN, CDR2 SVGIG (reference sequence). The sequencing template was cDNA reverse transcribed from extracted RNA. Measured with immunoSEQ multiplex PCR; TCRdb has only the in-frame clones, and not every one. The data show about 210,000 clones, under 75% seen once. This clone was seen only a few times. Its antigen is currently unknown. Treatment noted: oral pan-JAK inhibitor, 5-10 mg twice daily. A FACSAria was used to sort CD4+ and CD8+ T cells. These cells came from PBMCs.

The J gene is TRBJ2-2, the V gene TRBV30; a possible D gene is TRBD2 (6 bases). The source material was CD4+ T cells sorted from blood, sampled at week 4, from a patient treated with tofacitinib. This clonotype originated in a human donor with alopecia areata. CDR3 nucleotides: TGTGCCTCCGGCGGGGAGACACGTAACACCGGGGAGCTGTTTTTT. Translating gives CASGGETRNTGELFF.